This TCR beta chain comes out of a study of blood T cell repertoires in COVID-19. About the research overall: Some COVID-19 samples were acute and others convalescent; all came from the United States, Italy and Spain. In each case, the material was cDNA or gDNA derived from T cells, B-cell-depleted T cells, or PBMCs.

Methods used by the authors: Scientists estimated how many nucleated cells there were by amplifying reference gene primers. The repertoire was sequenced with immunoSEQ multiplex PCR; TCRdb's copy has only in-frame clones and lacks some. That table gives V, J and clone size, and the DNA gave D and trimming. The table lists 65,000 to 95,000 clones, 70% to 90% of them singletons. CDR3 length equals 15 residues. The germline gives CDR1 MNHNS, CDR2 SASEGT. V dropped 2 bases and J dropped 4; count of bases not matched to a gene: 7. The TCR sequence derives from an elderly man with active or convalescent COVID-19. Sequencing was performed on peripheral blood. V gene TRBV6-1 combines with J gene TRBJ1-2, with 7 bases identical to TRBD1. CDR3 sequence: CASSEWSRGVYGYTF. The CDR3 DNA reads as TGTGCCAGCAGTGAATGGAGCAGGGGGGTCTATGGCTACACCTTC.